This T cell receptor (beta chain) was recovered during a study of identical twins. The CDR3 loop spans 15 amino acids. Germline CDR1 is MNHEY and CDR2 is SVGAGI. After removal of 4 bases from V and 2 bases from J, the junction contained 4 bases not matched to a gene. This clonotype was seen more than once but under ten times. TCRdb used MiXCR to reprocess the 5' RACE reads, holding one entry per CDR3 protein. The sample shows 410,000 or so distinct CDR3 sequences, less than 20% of them seen only once. This TCR was recovered from a man between 45 and 60 years old in good health. Source material: naive T cells sorted from blood. The chain combines TRBV6-5 with TRBJ2-3, with 9 bases aligning to TRBD2. CDR3 protein: CASSFGGRATDTQYF. CDR3 sequence (DNA): TGTGCCAGCAGTTTTGGCGGGAGGGCCACAGATACGCAGTATTTT.